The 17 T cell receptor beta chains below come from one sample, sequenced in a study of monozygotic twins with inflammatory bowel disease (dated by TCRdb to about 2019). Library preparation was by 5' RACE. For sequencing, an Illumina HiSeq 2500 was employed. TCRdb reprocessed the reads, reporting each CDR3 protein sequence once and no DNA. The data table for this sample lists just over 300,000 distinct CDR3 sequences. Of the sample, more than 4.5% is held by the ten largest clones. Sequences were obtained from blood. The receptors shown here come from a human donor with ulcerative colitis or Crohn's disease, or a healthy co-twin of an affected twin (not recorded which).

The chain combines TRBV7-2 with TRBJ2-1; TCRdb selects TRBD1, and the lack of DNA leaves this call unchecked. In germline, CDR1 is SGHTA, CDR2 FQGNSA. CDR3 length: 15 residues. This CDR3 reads CASSLRARESNEQFF.

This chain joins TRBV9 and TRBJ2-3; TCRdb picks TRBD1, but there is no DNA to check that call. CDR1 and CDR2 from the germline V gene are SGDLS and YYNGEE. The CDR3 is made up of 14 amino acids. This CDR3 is CASSVPPGGGTQYF.

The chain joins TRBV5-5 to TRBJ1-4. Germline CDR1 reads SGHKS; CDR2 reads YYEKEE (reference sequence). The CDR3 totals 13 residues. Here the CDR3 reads CASSPYTNEKLFF. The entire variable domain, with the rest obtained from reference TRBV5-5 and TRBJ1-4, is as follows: DAGVTQSPTHLIKTRGQQVTLRCSPISGHKSVSWYQQVLGQGPQFIFQYYEKEERGRGNFPDRFSARQFPNYSSELNVNALLLGDSALYLCASSPYTNEKLFFGSGTQLSVL.

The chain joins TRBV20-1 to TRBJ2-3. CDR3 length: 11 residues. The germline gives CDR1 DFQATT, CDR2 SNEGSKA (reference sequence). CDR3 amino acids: CSADLGDTQYF.

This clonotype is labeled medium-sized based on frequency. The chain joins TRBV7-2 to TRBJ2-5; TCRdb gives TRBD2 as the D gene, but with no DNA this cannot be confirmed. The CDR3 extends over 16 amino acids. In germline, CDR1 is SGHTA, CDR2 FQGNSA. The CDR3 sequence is CASSPLAGGLEETQYF.

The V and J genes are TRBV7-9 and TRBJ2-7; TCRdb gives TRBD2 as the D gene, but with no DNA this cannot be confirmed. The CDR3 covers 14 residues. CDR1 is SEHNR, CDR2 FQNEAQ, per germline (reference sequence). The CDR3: CASSLAVQGHEQYF.

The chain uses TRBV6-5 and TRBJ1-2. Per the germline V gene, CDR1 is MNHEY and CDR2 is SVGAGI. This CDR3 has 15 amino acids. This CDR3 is CASSYSGGGGYGYTF.

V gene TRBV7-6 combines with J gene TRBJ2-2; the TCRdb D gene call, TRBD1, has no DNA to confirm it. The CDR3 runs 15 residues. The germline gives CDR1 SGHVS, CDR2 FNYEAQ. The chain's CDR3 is CASSTGLQGAGELFF.

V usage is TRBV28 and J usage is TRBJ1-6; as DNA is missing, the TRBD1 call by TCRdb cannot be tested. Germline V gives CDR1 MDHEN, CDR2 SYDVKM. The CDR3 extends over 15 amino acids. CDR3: CASSLKTGGRRPLHF. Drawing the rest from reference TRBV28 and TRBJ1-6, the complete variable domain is DVKVTQSSRYLVKRTGEKVFLECVQDMDHENMFWYRQDPGLGLRLIYFSYDVKMKEKGDIPEGYSVSREKKERFSLILESASTNQTSMYLCASSLKTGGRRPLHFGNGTRLTVT.

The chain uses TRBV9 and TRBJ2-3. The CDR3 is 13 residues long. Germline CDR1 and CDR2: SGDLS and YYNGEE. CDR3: CASSVVSTDTQYF.

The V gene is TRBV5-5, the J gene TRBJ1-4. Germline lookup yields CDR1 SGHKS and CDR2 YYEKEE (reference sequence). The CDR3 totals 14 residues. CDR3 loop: CASSPGVFNEKLFF.

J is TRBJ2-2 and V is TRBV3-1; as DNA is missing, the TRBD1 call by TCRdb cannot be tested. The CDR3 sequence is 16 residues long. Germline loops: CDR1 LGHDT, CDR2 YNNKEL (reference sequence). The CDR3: CASSQDSGFKVGELFF.

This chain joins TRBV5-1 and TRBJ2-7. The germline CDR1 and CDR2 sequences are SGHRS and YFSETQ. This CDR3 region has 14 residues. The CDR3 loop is CASSPDRGTYEQYF. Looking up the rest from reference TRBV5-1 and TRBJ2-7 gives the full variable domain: KAGVTQTPRYLIKTRGQQVTLSCSPISGHRSVSWYQQTPGQGLQFLFEYFSETQRNKGNFPGRFSGRQFSNSRSEMNVSTLELGDSALYLCASSPDRGTYEQYFGPGTRLTVT.

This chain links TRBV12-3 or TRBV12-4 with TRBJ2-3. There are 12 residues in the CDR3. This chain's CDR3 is CASSGYTDTQYF.

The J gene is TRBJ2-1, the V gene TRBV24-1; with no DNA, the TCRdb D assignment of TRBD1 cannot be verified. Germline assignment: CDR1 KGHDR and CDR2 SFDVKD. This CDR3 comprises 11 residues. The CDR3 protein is CATSWGGEQFF.

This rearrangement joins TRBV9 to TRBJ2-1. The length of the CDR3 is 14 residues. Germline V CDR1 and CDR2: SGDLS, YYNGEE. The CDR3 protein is CASSLIVQYNEQFF.

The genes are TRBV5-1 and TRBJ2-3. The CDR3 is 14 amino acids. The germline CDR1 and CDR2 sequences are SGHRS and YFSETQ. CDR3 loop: CASSLEQRTDTQYF.